Presented here are 25 T cell receptor beta chains from one specimen sequenced in a study of T cells after yellow fever vaccination (dated by TCRdb to about 2019). The treatment or condition label here, explained by the study, means: live attenuated yellow fever vaccine strain. The library was built by means of 5' RACE. The sequencing machine was an Illumina NovaSeq 6000. In-frame beta chains were kept once TCRdb had trimmed the public reads at Q25 with fastp and called clones with MiXCR. Every distinct CDR3 protein forms one entry, paired with its most common genes and DNA. Within this sample are roughly 99,000 distinct CDR3 sequences, with approximately 6.3% of them counted one time only. Roughly 41% of the sample is in the top ten clones. Sequenced here: CD8+ T cells sorted from PBMCs, sampled 10 days after the yellow fever booster vaccination. The source is a man between 18 and 29 years old who received the YFV17D yellow fever vaccine.

The chain is built from TRBV4-2 and TRBJ2-4, with D maybe TRBD2 (5 bases). CDR1 is LGHNA, CDR2 YNFKEQ, per germline. Trimming stripped 3 bases from V and 5 bases from J, with 14 bases between. CDR3 length: 15 residues. The CDR3 is CASSQSTVGENIQYF. As DNA, the CDR3 is TGTGCCAGCAGCCAGTCTACAGTCGGGGAAAACATTCAGTACTTC.

This clonotype was found a few times. The V and J genes are TRBV6-5 and TRBJ1-5; D unresolved. Germline CDR1 MNHEY, CDR2 SVGAGI. The length of the CDR3 is 13 residues. V lost 2 bases and J 6 bases, leaving 8 bases between the germline ends. CDR3 coding DNA: TGTGCCAGCAGTTACGGGTCAACTCAGCCCCAGCATTTT. It yields the protein CASSYGSTQPQHF.

The rearrangement uses TRBV30 and TRBJ2-7, with D tentatively TRBD2 (6 bases). Trimming shortened V by 0 bases and J by 2 bases, and 11 bases separated the two germline ends. This CDR3 spans 14 amino acids. Germline CDR1 is GTSNPN and CDR2 is SVGIG (reference sequence). DNA of the CDR3: TGTGCCTGGAGTGTACCCCCGGGGGCCTACGAGCAGTACTTC. Encoded protein: CAWSVPPGAYEQYF.

This clonotype has a count of ten or more. V gene TRBV25-1 combines with J gene TRBJ2-3, with 7 nucleotides matching TRBD2. V shed 6 bases, J shed 0 bases, and the junction held 12 bases outside the gene matches. The CDR3 contains 17 residues. Germline CDR1 is MGHDK and CDR2 is SYGVNS. CDR3 nucleotide sequence: TGTGCCAGCAGCCCTCGGCGGGGGTTGACTAGCACAGATACGCAGTATTTT. The encoded protein is CASSPRRGLTSTDTQYF.

This clonotype was observed at least ten times. CDR3 region: CASSQGSAANQETQYF. CDR3 nucleotide sequence: TGCGCCAGCAGCCAAGGATCCGCAGCCAACCAAGAGACCCAGTACTTC. The chain is built from TRBV4-1 and TRBJ2-5; D gene unclear. This CDR3 has 16 residues. From germline, CDR1 is MGHRA and CDR2 YSYEKL. V lost 1 base and J 0 bases, leaving 12 bases between the germline ends.

This clonotype has more than one count but fewer than ten. The V call is TRBV7-9, the J call TRBJ2-1; weak D call: TRBD1 (5 bases). This CDR3 comprises 15 residues. V was trimmed by 4 bases and J by 1 base, leaving 11 bases between them. Per germline, CDR1 SEHNR and CDR2 FQNEAQ (reference sequence). The CDR3 DNA sequence: TGTGCCAGCAGCTCCAGACAGACTTCCTACAATGAGCAGTTCTTC. Translating it yields CASSSRQTSYNEQFF.

There are a few counts of this clonotype. This chain uses TRBV12-3 or TRBV12-4 with TRBJ2-1; 12 nucleotides align to TRBD2. The CDR3 has 15 amino acids. V gave up 0 bases and J gave up 12 bases; unmatched junction bases: 6. The CDR3 region is CASSLALAGGYGQFF. CDR3 DNA: TGTGCCAGCAGTTTAGCACTAGCGGGGGGCTATGGGCAGTTCTTC.

Only a few counts were recorded for this clonotype. The CDR3 sequence: CASSLVGTNYEQYF. The CDR3 DNA follows: TGCGCCAGCAGCTTGGTGGGGACAAATTACGAGCAGTACTTC. The J gene is TRBJ2-7, the V gene TRBV5-1, with TRBD1 as a possible D gene (6 bases). V lost 0 bases and J 4 bases, leaving 11 bases between the germline ends. Germline V CDR1 and CDR2: SGHRS, YFSETQ. This CDR3 has 14 amino acids.

Comment on this clonotype: A much larger clonotype is one base distant, so this may be a read error. The CDR3 is CASSHGRNSYEQYF. The CDR3 DNA reads TGCGCCAGCAGCCACGGACGGAACTCCTACGAGCAGTACTTC. V is TRBV5-1 and J is TRBJ2-7; no firm D call. CDR1 is SGHRS, CDR2 YFSETQ, per germline. The CDR3 runs to 14 residues. V lost 4 bases and J lost 0, with 11 bases in between.

This clonotype occurred many times. The chain couples TRBV19 to TRBJ2-3; 8 nucleotides agree with TRBD2. V trimming: 10 bases; J trimming: 4 bases; junction bases outside the gene matches: 13. Germline lookup yields CDR1 LNHDA and CDR2 SQIVND (reference sequence). The CDR3 is 15 amino acids. DNA of the CDR3: TGTGCCACCACCCTTCGGGCGGGGGGTGCAGATACGCAGTATTTT. Translation: CATTLRAGGADTQYF.

This clonotype was seen ten or more times. The V call is TRBV11-1, the J call TRBJ2-3; D gene uncertain. Per germline, CDR1 SGHAT and CDR2 FQDESV (reference sequence). The CDR3 is 12 amino acids. Trimming cost V 5 bases and J 3 bases, with 6 bases left between them. The CDR3 DNA follows: TGTGCCAGCAGCCGGCCAACAGATACGCAGTATTTT. This sequence encodes CASSRPTDTQYF.

This clonotype came up a few times. The V and J genes are TRBV4-3 and TRBJ2-7; 10 bases fit TRBD1. V trimming: 0 bases; J trimming: 2 bases; junction bases outside the gene matches: 4. Germline values: CDR1 LGHNA, CDR2 YSLEER. The CDR3 length is 16 residues. In DNA, the CDR3 is TGCGCCAGCAGCCAAGACACCGGGACAGGGGCCTACGAGCAGTACTTC. Its protein is CASSQDTGTGAYEQYF.

The table lists this clonotype with a few counts. V usage is TRBV20-1 and J usage is TRBJ1-2; D gene unclear. Trimming removed 0 bases at V and 4 bases at J, with 21 bases between. This CDR3 has 17 residues. Germline V gene lookup returns CDR1 DFQATT and CDR2 SNEGSKA (reference sequence). CDR3 amino acids: CSARDLMVAGSVYGYTF. The CDR3 DNA sequence: TGCAGTGCTAGAGATCTCATGGTGGCAGGTTCGGTCTATGGCTACACCTTC.

This clonotype was seen more than once but under ten times. The rearrangement joins TRBV27 to TRBJ2-1, with 12 positions matching TRBD2. Germline CDR1 and CDR2: MNHEY and SMNVEV (reference sequence). The V gene end was trimmed by 8 bases and the J gene end by 8 bases; junction bases not matched to a gene: 4. The CDR3 contains 13 residues. The DNA of the CDR3 is TGTGCCAGCGCTAGCGGGGGGGCGTATGAGCAGTTCTTC. Protein: CASASGGAYEQFF.

This clonotype was detected ten times or more. V and J are TRBV4-2 and TRBJ2-5; D is ambiguous. V lost 1 base and J 2 bases, leaving 8 bases between the germline ends. This CDR3 has 14 amino acids. CDR1 and CDR2 from the germline V gene are LGHNA and YNFKEQ. CDR3 amino acids: CASSQGGGQETQYF. CDR3 bases: TGTGCCAGCAGCCAAGGTGGCGGACAAGAGACCCAGTACTTC.

The chain recombines TRBV10-3 with TRBJ1-6; possible D gene TRBD1, 6 bases. Germline V gene sequence: CDR1 ENHRY, CDR2 SYGVKD. V lost 0 bases, J lost 5 bases, and 11 bases lay in between. This CDR3 has 16 residues. CDR3 residues: CAISESIGGHNSPLHF. The CDR3 DNA sequence: TGTGCCATCAGTGAGTCGATTGGGGGGCATAATTCACCCCTCCACTTT.

This clonotype was recorded a few times. V and J are TRBV4-2 and TRBJ2-7; 8 bases fit TRBD1. The CDR3 runs to 15 residues. Germline V CDR1 and CDR2: LGHNA, YNFKEQ. Trimming cost V 3 bases and J 5 bases; bases outside gene matches: 9. In DNA, the CDR3 is TGTGCCAGCAGCCAGGCGAGGACAGGGAGCCACGAGCAGTACTTC. This encodes CASSQARTGSHEQYF.

This clonotype appeared many times. The DNA for the CDR3 is TGCGCCAGCAGCATATCTCCCCGGGACTTAACCTACAATGAGCAGTTCTTC. Encoded protein: CASSISPRDLTYNEQFF. The chain carries TRBV5-1 and TRBJ2-1, with D perhaps matching TRBD2 (6 bases). CDR3 length: 17 residues. Germline V gene data show CDR1 as SGHRS and CDR2 as YFSETQ. V lost 4 bases and J 2 bases, leaving 19 bases between the germline ends. The full variable domain, completed using reference TRBV5-1 and TRBJ2-1, is KAGVTQTPRYLIKTRGQQVTLSCSPISGHRSVSWYQQTPGQGLQFLFEYFSETQRNKGNFPGRFSGRQFSNSRSEMNVSTLELGDSALYLCASSISPRDLTYNEQFFGPGTRLTVL.

This clonotype has just a few counts. The chain links TRBV30 to TRBJ1-2; tentatively, D is TRBD1 (6 bases). The germline V gene encodes CDR1 GTSNPN and CDR2 SVGIG (reference sequence). The CDR3 runs 13 residues. The germline V and J ends were trimmed by 4 bases and 6 bases, with 15 bases remaining between them. CDR3 DNA sequence: TGTGCCTGGAATCAGGGGCGCCTGCATGGCTACACCTTC. Translated, it gives CAWNQGRLHGYTF.

The V call is TRBV30, the J call TRBJ2-7; TRBD2 aligns across 8 bases. The V segment lost 4 bases and the J segment 4 bases; nucleotides outside the gene matches: 3. Germline assignment: CDR1 GTSNPN and CDR2 SVGIG (reference sequence). The CDR3 loop spans 12 amino acids. CDR3: CAWTAGAYEQYF. The CDR3 DNA is TGTGCCTGGACAGCGGGGGCGTACGAGCAGTACTTC.

This clonotype showed up just a few times. This chain uses TRBV28 with TRBJ2-3; 10 bases line up with TRBD2. V shed 6 bases, J shed 4 bases, and the junction held 10 bases outside the gene matches. This CDR3 region has 16 residues. Germline values: CDR1 MDHEN, CDR2 SYDVKM. CDR3 region: CASSPGTSVLPDTQYF. The DNA for the CDR3 is TGTGCCAGCAGCCCGGGGACTAGCGTATTACCAGATACGCAGTATTTT.

This clonotype turned up a few times. The V call is TRBV20-1, the J call TRBJ1-2; unclear D gene. The V end was cut by 3 bases, the J end by 8 bases, with 10 bases between. The CDR3 has 11 amino acids. In germline, CDR1 is DFQATT, CDR2 SNEGSKA (reference sequence). The CDR3 bases are TGCAGTGCTAGGGCCAGTAGGGGCTACACCTTC. Translation gives CSARASRGYTF.

The chain employs TRBV18 and TRBJ2-7, with TRBD2 matching 8 bases. Unmatched junction bases numbered 11, after V lost 3 bases and J lost 7 bases. Germline CDR1 is KGHSH and CDR2 is LQKENI. This CDR3 is 15 amino acids long. The CDR3 DNA reads as TGTGCCAGCTCACCTCTCGGGGGGGAAGGAAGGGAGCAGTACTTC. Its protein is CASSPLGGEGREQYF.

This sequence joins TRBV12-3 or TRBV12-4 and TRBJ2-4; no definite D call. The CDR3 length is 12 residues. The germline V and J ends were trimmed by 0 bases and 3 bases, with 0 bases remaining between them. CDR3 nucleotide sequence: TGTGCCAGCAGTTTAGCCAAAAACATTCAGTACTTC. Its translation is CASSLAKNIQYF.

This clonotype was seen only a few times. V gene TRBV18 combines with J gene TRBJ1-1; no definite D call. V was clipped by 3 bases and J by 1 base, with 6 bases between them. CDR3 length: 13 amino acids. CDR1 and CDR2 from the germline V gene are KGHSH and LQKENI. DNA of the CDR3: TGTGCCAGCTCACCGGGCCCGAACACTGAAGCTTTCTTT. Translated: CASSPGPNTEAFF.